This note documents a single T cell receptor beta chain sequence. This entry belongs to a study of blood T cell repertoires in COVID-19. Across the study: T cells, B-cell-depleted T cells, or PBMCs provided the cDNA or gDNA that served as material.

CDR3 length equals 15 residues. V lost 7 bases, J lost 1 base, and 9 bases stayed unmatched. Germline V gene sequence: CDR1 SNHLY, CDR2 FYNNEI. Repertoires were generated with immunoSEQ multiplex PCR, while TCRdb's copy carries only in-frame clones and drops some. The data hold approximately 200,000 clones, with just under 85% observed a single time. This clonotype originated in a human donor with acute or convalescent COVID-19. The donor label of this sample is uncertain. Sequencing was carried out using peripheral blood. The V call is TRBV2, the J call TRBJ1-1, with 7 bases lining up with TRBD1. The CDR3: CASNLGGRGNTEAFF. The CDR3 DNA reads TGTGCCAGCAACCTAGGGGGCAGGGGGAACACTGAAGCTTTCTTT.